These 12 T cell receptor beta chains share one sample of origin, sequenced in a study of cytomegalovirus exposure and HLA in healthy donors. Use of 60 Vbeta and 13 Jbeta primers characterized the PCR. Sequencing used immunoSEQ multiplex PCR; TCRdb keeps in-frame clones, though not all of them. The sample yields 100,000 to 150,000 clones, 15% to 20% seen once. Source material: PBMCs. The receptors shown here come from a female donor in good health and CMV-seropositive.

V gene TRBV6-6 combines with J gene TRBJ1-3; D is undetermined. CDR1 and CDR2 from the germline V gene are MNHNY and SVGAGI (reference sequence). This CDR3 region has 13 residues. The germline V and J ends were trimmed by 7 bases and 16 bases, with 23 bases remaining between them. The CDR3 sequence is CASTVWGSGPWYF. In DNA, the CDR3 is TGTGCCAGCACCGTTTGGGGTAGCGGTCCTTGGTATTTT.

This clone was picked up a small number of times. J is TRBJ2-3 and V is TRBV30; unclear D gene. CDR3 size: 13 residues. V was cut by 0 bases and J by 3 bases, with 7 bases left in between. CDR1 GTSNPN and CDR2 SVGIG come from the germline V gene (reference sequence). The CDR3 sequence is CAWSVAITDTQYF. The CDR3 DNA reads TGTGCCTGGAGTGTGGCAATTACAGATACGCAGTATTTT.

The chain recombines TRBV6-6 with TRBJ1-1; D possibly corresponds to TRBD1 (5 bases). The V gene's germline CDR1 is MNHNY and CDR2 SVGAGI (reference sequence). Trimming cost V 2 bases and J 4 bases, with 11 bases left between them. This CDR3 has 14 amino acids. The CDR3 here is CASSYDRAGTEAFF. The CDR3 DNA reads TGTGCCAGCAGTTACGACAGAGCCGGCACTGAAGCTTTCTTT.

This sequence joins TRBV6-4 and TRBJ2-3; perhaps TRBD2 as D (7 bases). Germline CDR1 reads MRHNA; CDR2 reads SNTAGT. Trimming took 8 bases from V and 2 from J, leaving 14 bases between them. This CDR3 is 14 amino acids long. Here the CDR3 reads CASSRGAFTDTQYF. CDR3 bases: TGTGCCAGCTCCCGGGGGGCCTTCACAGATACGCAGTATTTT.

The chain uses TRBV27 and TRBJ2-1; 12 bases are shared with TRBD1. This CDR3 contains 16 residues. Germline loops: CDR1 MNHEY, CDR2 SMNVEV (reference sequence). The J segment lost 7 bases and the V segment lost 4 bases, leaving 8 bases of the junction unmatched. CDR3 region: CASSSPGQGALNEQFF. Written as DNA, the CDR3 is TGTGCCAGCAGTTCACCGGGACAGGGGGCACTTAATGAGCAGTTCTTC.

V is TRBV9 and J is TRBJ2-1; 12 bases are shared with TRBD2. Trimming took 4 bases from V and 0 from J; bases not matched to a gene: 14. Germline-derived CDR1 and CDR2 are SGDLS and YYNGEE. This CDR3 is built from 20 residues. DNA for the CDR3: TGTGCCAGCAGCCCAAGGGGTGCTAGCGGGGGGGTTATCTCCTACAATGAGCAGTTCTTC. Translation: CASSPRGASGGVISYNEQFF.

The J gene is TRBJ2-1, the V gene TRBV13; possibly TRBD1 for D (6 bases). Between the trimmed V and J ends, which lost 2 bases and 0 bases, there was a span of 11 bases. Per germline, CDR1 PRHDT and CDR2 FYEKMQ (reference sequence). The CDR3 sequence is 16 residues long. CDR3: CASSLWQGSSYNEQFF. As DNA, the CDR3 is TGTGCCAGCAGCTTATGGCAGGGGAGCTCCTACAATGAGCAGTTCTTC.

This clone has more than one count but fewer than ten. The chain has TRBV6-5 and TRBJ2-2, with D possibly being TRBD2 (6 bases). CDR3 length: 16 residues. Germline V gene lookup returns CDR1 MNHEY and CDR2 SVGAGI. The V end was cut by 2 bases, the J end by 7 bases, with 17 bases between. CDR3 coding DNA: TGTGCCAGCAGTTACCTCAGGGCGGGGCGAGACGGGGAGCTGTTTTTT. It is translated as CASSYLRAGRDGELFF.

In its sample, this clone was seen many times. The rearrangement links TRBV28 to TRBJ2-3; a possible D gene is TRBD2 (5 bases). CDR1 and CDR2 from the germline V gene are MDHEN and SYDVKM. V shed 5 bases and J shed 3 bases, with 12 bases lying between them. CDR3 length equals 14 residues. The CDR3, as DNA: TGTGCCAGCAGTCGGGGATTGGGGACAGATACGCAGTATTTT. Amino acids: CASSRGLGTDTQYF.

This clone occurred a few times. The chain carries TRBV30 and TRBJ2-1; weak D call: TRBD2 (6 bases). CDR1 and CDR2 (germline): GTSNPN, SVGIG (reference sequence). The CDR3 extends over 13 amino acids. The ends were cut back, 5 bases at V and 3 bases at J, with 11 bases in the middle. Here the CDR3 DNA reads TGTGCCTGGGCGGGGACTTTCTACAATGAGCAGTTCTTC. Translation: CAWAGTFYNEQFF.

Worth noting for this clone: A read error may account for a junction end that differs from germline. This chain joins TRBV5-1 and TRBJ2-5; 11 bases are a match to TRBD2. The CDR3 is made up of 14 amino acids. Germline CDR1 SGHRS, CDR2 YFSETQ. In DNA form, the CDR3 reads TGCGCCAGCAGCTTGGAGCCTAGCGGGGGGTCTGAGGACTTC. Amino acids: CASSLEPSGGSEDF.

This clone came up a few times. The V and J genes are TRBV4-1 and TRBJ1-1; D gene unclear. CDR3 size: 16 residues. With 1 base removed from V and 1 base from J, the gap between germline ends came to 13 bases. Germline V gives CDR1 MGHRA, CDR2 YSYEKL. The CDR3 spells CASSQAQTVSNTEAFF. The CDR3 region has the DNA TGCGCCAGCAGCCAAGCTCAAACAGTCTCGAACACTGAAGCTTTCTTT.